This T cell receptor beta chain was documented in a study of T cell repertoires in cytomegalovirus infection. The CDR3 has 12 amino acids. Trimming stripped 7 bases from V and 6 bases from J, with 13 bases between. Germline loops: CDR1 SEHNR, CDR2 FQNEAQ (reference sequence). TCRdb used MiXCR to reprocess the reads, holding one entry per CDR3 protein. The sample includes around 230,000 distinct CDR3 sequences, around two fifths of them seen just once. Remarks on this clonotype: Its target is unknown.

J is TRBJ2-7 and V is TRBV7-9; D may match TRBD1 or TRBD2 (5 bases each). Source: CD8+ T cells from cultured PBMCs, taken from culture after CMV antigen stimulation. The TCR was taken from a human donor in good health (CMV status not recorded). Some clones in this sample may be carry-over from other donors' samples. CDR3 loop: CASKGPTPEQYF. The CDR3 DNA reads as TGTGCCAGCAAGGGACCGACCCCCGAGCAGTACTTC.